The clone carrying this TCR beta chain occurred once. The sample comes from a study of T cells after somatic rescue of genetic block. This CDR3 is built from 14 residues. V shed 5 bases, J shed 7 bases, and the junction held 10 bases outside the gene matches. The germline V gene encodes CDR1 GTSNPN and CDR2 SVGIG (reference sequence). The assay was immunoSEQ multiplex PCR, and TCRdb's table has in-frame clones only and misses some. Among 60,000 to 90,000 clones listed, just over 90% were seen once. V is TRBV30 and J is TRBJ2-3; 9 positions match TRBD2. The TCR comes from a man in his thirties or forties. The specimen sequenced was peripheral blood mononuclear cells (PBMCs). CDR3 in amino acids: CAWARAGGRYTQYF. CDR3 DNA: TGTGCCTGGGCCCGGGCGGGGGGGCGATATACGCAGTATTTT. The full variable domain, its missing parts supplied by reference TRBV30 and TRBJ2-3, is SQTIHQWPATLVQPVGSPLSLECTVEGTSNPNLYWYRQAAGRGLQLLFYSVGIGQISSEVPQNLSASRPQDRQFILSSKKLLLSDSGFYLCAWARAGGRYTQYFGPGTRLTVL.